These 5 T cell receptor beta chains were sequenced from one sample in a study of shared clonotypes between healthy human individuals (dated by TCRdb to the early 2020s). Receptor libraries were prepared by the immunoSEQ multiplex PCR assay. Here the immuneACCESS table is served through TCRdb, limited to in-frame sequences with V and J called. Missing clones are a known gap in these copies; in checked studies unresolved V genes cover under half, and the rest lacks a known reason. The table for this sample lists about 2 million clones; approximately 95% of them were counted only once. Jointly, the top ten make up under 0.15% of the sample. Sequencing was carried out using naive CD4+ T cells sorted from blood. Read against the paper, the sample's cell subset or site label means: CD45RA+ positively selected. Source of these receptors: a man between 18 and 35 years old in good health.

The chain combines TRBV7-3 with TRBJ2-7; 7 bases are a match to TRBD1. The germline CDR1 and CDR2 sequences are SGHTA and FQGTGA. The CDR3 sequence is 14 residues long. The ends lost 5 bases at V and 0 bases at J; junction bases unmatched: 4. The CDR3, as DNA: TGTGCCAGCAGCAGGGACAGCCTCTCCTACGAGCAGTACTTC. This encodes CASSRDSLSYEQYF.

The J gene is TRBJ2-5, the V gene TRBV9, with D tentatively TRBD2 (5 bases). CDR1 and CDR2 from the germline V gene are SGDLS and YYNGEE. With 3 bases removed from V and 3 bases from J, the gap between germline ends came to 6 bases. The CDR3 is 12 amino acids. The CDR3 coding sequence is TGTGCCAGCAGCGCGAGGGAAGAGACCCAGTACTTC. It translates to CASSAREETQYF.

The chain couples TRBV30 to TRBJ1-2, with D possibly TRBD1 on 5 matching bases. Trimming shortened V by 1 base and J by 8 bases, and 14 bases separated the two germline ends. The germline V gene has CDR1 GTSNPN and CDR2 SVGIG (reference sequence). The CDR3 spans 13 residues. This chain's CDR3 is CAWSGGTATGYTF. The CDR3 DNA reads TGTGCCTGGAGTGGGGGGACGGCGACAGGCTACACCTTC.

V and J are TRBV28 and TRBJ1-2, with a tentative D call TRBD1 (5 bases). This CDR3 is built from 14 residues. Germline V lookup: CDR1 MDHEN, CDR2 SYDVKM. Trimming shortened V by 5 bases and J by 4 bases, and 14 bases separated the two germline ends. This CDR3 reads CASSTGTDLYGYTF. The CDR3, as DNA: TGTGCCAGCAGTACGGGGACGGACCTCTATGGCTACACCTTC.

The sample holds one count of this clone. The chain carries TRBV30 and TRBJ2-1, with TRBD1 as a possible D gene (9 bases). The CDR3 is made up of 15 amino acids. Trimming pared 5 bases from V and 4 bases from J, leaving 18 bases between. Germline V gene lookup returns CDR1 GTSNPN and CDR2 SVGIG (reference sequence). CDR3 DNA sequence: TGTGCCTGGCGCGGGGGGACAGGGTCTTACAATGAGCAGTTCTTC. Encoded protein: CAWRGGTGSYNEQFF.